The 29 T cell receptor beta chains in this list originate from one sample, sequenced in a study of metastatic and nonmetastatic thyroid tumors (dated by TCRdb to 2018 to 2020). None of the patients had been given any treatment before thyroid surgery. The library was generated by PCR. Sequenced using an Illumina HiSeq 4000. TCRdb applied fastp at Q25 and MiXCR to the public reads, then kept only in-frame beta chains. For this sample there are approximately 19,000 clones; around 20% appear just once. The ten largest make up less than 35% of the sample. Sequencing used blood. All receptors derive from a female donor with papillary thyroid cancer or a benign thyroid nodule (not recorded which). Some clones in this sample may be carry-over from other donors' samples.

Many counts were recorded for this clone. This rearrangement joins TRBV4-3 to TRBJ1-1; D is unresolved. Deletions cut 3 bases from V and 4 bases from J, with 12 bases between. Per the germline V gene, CDR1 is LGHNA and CDR2 is YSLEER. The CDR3 spans 14 residues. The CDR3 reads CASSQRAMTTEAFF. The CDR3 DNA is TGCGCCAGCAGCCAGAGGGCCATGACCACTGAAGCTTTCTTT.

The sample holds many counts of this clone. The rearrangement links TRBV7-9 to TRBJ1-1, with D possibly TRBD1 on 5 matching bases. CDR1 SEHNR and CDR2 FQNEAQ come from the germline V gene (reference sequence). The CDR3 consists of 12 residues. V lost 4 bases to trimming and J lost 2 bases, with 5 bases between them. The CDR3 region has the DNA TGTGCCAGCAGCTGGGACAACACTGAAGCTTTCTTT. It is translated as CASSWDNTEAFF.

This clone was seen at least ten times. CDR3 DNA: TGCAGCGTTGATTTGGGGCAGGGTGAAGCTTTCTTT. Its protein is CSVDLGQGEAFF. The chain employs TRBV29-1 and TRBJ1-1; tentatively, D is TRBD1 (5 bases). The V gene lost 3 bases and the J gene lost 7 bases, with 12 bases spanning the gap. The CDR3 is 12 residues long. From germline, CDR1 is SQVTM and CDR2 ANQGSEA.

This clone was counted a few times. A much larger clone sits a single nucleotide away, making a read error possible. This rearrangement joins TRBV9 to TRBJ2-3, with D tentatively TRBD2 (5 bases). Trimming took 1 base from V and 8 from J, leaving 11 bases between them. From germline, CDR1 is SGDLS and CDR2 YYNGEE. The CDR3 length is 13 residues. The CDR3 DNA is TGTGCCAGCAGCGTAACGGCGAGCGGTACGCAGTATTTT. It encodes CASSVTASGTQYF.

This clone was observed many times. The chain joins TRBV9 to TRBJ2-3; 9 bases line up with TRBD1. Trimming removed 5 bases from V and 0 bases from J; junction bases left unmatched: 4. Per the germline V gene, CDR1 is SGDLS and CDR2 is YYNGEE. The CDR3 sequence is 15 residues long. The CDR3 spells CASRVGTGSTDTQYF. CDR3 DNA: TGTGCCAGCAGAGTTGGGACAGGGAGCACAGATACGCAGTATTTT.

This clone came up many times. The chain uses TRBV19 and TRBJ1-1; no definite D call. Trimming took off 3 bases at V and 1 base at J, with 6 bases between the two ends. Germline assignment: CDR1 LNHDA and CDR2 SQIVND (reference sequence). There are 13 residues in the CDR3. The CDR3 is CASSIFENTEAFF. In DNA, the CDR3 is TGTGCCAGTAGTATCTTTGAGAACACTGAAGCTTTCTTT.

This clone was observed a single time. This chain uses TRBV28 with TRBJ1-1; D might be TRBD1 (5 bases). Between the trimmed V and J ends, which lost 4 bases and 0 bases, there was a span of 18 bases. Looked up from germline, CDR1 is MDHEN and CDR2 is SYDVKM. The CDR3 totals 17 residues. CDR3 nucleotide sequence: TGTGCCAGCAGTTCCCCCGGGACGGGATCCATGAACACTGAAGCTTTCTTT. As protein: CASSSPGTGSMNTEAFF.

This clone was seen only once. The chain carries TRBV11-2 and TRBJ2-7; D not certain. Germline assignment: CDR1 SGHAT and CDR2 FQNNGV. This CDR3 region has 13 residues. Trimming left V 2 bases short and J 4 bases short, with 9 bases between. CDR3 protein: CASSLSARYEQYF. The CDR3 DNA follows: TGTGCCAGCAGCTTATCAGCTCGATACGAGCAGTACTTC.

This clone was observed at least ten times. V gene TRBV5-1 combines with J gene TRBJ2-3; D is undetermined. The V gene's germline CDR1 is SGHRS and CDR2 YFSETQ. V lost 1 base and J lost 3, with 18 bases in between. The CDR3 covers 17 residues. The CDR3 bases are TGCGCCAGCAGCTTGAAATTGACGGAGCTTAAAACAGATACGCAGTATTTT. The encoded protein is CASSLKLTELKTDTQYF. The full variable domain, with the rest looked up from reference TRBV5-1 and TRBJ2-3, is KAGVTQTPRYLIKTRGQQVTLSCSPISGHRSVSWYQQTPGQGLQFLFEYFSETQRNKGNFPGRFSGRQFSNSRSEMNVSTLELGDSALYLCASSLKLTELKTDTQYFGPGTRLTVL.

In its sample, this clone is medium-sized (0.01 to 0.1%). For the CDR3, the DNA is TGTGCCAGCAGCACCCGGGAGTCGGGGGGTTCACCCCTCCACTTT. Translation: CASSTRESGGSPLHF. The V and J genes are TRBV11-3 and TRBJ1-6; D might be TRBD1 (5 bases). Germline assignment: CDR1 SGHNT and CDR2 YENEEA. The CDR3 consists of 15 residues. Trimming stripped 5 bases from V and 9 bases from J, with 17 bases between.

A word on this clone: As the CDR3 is not closed by the conserved phenylalanine or tryptophan, this likely results from a read error. Because the CDR3's place on the DNA is in doubt, the DNA is left out and the CDR3 is given as listed by TCRdb. The chain carries TRBV5-6 and TRBJ2-7. Termini included, the CDR3 measures 14 amino acids. Germline CDR1 SGHDT, CDR2 YYEEEE. This chain's CDR3 is CASSLGRGLYEEYI.

This clone was found many times. The rearrangement uses TRBV28 and TRBJ2-3, with 8 bases fitting TRBD2. With 4 bases clipped from V and 3 bases from J, the junction kept 6 bases outside the gene matches. The V gene's germline CDR1 is MDHEN and CDR2 SYDVKM. This CDR3 region has 15 residues. The CDR3 nucleotides are TGTGCCAGCAGTTCATCGCGGGAGGTAACAGATACGCAGTATTTT. Its translation: CASSSSREVTDTQYF. The full variable domain, in which reference TRBV28 and TRBJ2-3 provide the parts outside the CDR3, is DVKVTQSSRYLVKRTGEKVFLECVQDMDHENMFWYRQDPGLGLRLIYFSYDVKMKEKGDIPEGYSVSREKKERFSLILESASTNQTSMYLCASSSSREVTDTQYFGPGTRLTVL.

The chain joins TRBV7-8 to TRBJ1-3, with unresolved D. The CDR3 covers 16 residues. CDR1 is SGHVS and CDR2 is FQNEAQ in the germline V gene. The V gene lost 2 bases and the J gene lost 0 bases, with 11 bases spanning the gap. The chain's CDR3 is CASSLPGYLSGNTIYF. The DNA of the CDR3 is TGTGCCAGCAGCTTACCAGGCTACCTCTCTGGAAACACCATATATTTT.

This clone was observed at least ten times. The rearrangement joins TRBV5-4 to TRBJ1-6; no firm D call. Trimming took off 0 bases at V and 7 bases at J, with 2 bases between the two ends. The CDR3 loop spans 12 amino acids. CDR1 SGHNT and CDR2 YYREEE come from the germline V gene (reference sequence). The CDR3 region is CASSLDNSPLHF. The CDR3 bases are TGTGCCAGCAGCTTGGACAATTCACCCCTCCACTTT. The whole variable domain, remainder taken from reference TRBV5-4 and TRBJ1-6, is ETGVTQSPTHLIKTRGQQVTLRCSSQSGHNTVSWYQQALGQGPQFIFQYYREEENGRGNFPPRFSGLQFPNYSSELNVNALELDDSALYLCASSLDNSPLHFGNGTRLTVT.

This clone was counted ten times or more. The chain has TRBV12-3 or TRBV12-4 and TRBJ2-3; TRBD2 matches 8 bases. The CDR3 length is 15 residues. The V segment lost 6 bases and the J segment 3 bases; nucleotides outside the gene matches: 8. CDR3 in DNA: TGTGCCAGCAGCTCAACGGGGGGGGCAACAGATACGCAGTATTTT. This encodes CASSSTGGATDTQYF.

This clone was detected a few times. The chain joins TRBV10-3 to TRBJ1-1; D not resolved. In germline, CDR1 is ENHRY, CDR2 SYGVKD. Deletions cut 5 bases from V and 1 base from J, with 8 bases between. The CDR3 is made up of 13 amino acids. In nucleotides, the CDR3 is TGTGCCATCAGTAGGACGGGGAACACTGAAGCTTTCTTT. Amino acids: CAISRTGNTEAFF.

By sample share, this clone is medium-sized. The V call is TRBV27, the J call TRBJ2-7, with 7 bases fitting TRBD2. The CDR3 is made up of 13 amino acids. Per germline, CDR1 MNHEY and CDR2 SMNVEV (reference sequence). J gave up 3 bases and V 8 bases, and 7 bases lay outside the gene matches. The CDR3 DNA reads TGTGCCAGCCGGAGGGAGGGCCTCTACGAGCAGTACTTC. Its protein product is CASRREGLYEQYF.

This sequence joins TRBV6-1 and TRBJ2-1; 8 nucleotides agree with TRBD2. The CDR3 totals 13 residues. The junction had 9 bases not matched to a gene; V was cut back by 9 bases and J by 8 bases. Germline V gives CDR1 MNHNS, CDR2 SASEGT. The CDR3: CASHSSGGDEQFF. The DNA of the CDR3 is TGTGCCAGTCATAGTTCCGGGGGGGATGAGCAGTTCTTC.

This clone was seen many times. V and J are TRBV20-1 and TRBJ1-3; D uncertain. CDR3 size: 13 residues. Trimming took off 6 bases at V and 0 bases at J, with 9 bases between the two ends. Looked up from germline, CDR1 is DFQATT and CDR2 is SNEGSKA (reference sequence). CDR3 nucleotide sequence: TGCAGTGCCCCCTTTAGCTCTGGAAACACCATATATTTT. Its protein product is CSAPFSSGNTIYF.

This clone showed up many times. The chain carries TRBV6-1 and TRBJ2-3, with D tentatively TRBD2 (6 bases). The CDR3 runs to 14 residues. Germline V lookup: CDR1 MNHNS, CDR2 SASEGT. V lost 8 bases and J 1 base, leaving 13 bases between the germline ends. This chain's CDR3 is CASGGLDGTDTQYF. The CDR3 DNA sequence: TGTGCCAGCGGAGGGCTTGACGGCACAGATACGCAGTATTTT.

This clone was found many times. V and J are TRBV24-1 and TRBJ2-7; 10 nucleotides match TRBD2. The length of the CDR3 is 17 residues. After removal of 1 base from V and 3 bases from J, the junction contained 8 bases not matched to a gene. Looked up from germline, CDR1 is KGHDR and CDR2 is SFDVKD. CDR3 loop: CATSDLPSGGEYYEQYF. CDR3 bases: TGTGCCACCAGTGATTTACCGAGCGGGGGGGAGTACTACGAGCAGTACTTC.

This clone occurred many times. The V call is TRBV19, the J call TRBJ1-2, with 10 bases identical to TRBD1. V lost 8 bases to trimming and J lost 7 bases; unmatched junction nucleotides: 13. CDR3 length: 15 amino acids. The germline V gene encodes CDR1 LNHDA and CDR2 SQIVND (reference sequence). The CDR3 DNA reads as TGTGCCAGTCACCTCGCCGGGACAGGGGCTTCTGGCTACACCTTC. Its translation: CASHLAGTGASGYTF.

J is TRBJ1-1 and V is TRBV9; D remains ambiguous. This CDR3 has 16 residues. CDR1 and CDR2 (germline): SGDLS, YYNGEE. Trimming cost V 0 bases and J 0 bases, with 12 bases left between them. The CDR3 DNA reads TGTGCCAGCAGCGTAGCTGCCTGGTTGGTGAACACTGAAGCTTTCTTT. It is translated as CASSVAAWLVNTEAFF.

The V and J genes are TRBV30 and TRBJ1-1; D unclear. Germline CDR1 GTSNPN, CDR2 SVGIG (reference sequence). This CDR3 has 12 residues. V was shortened by 4 bases and J by 5 bases, with 11 bases between the two germline ends. CDR3 nucleotides: TGTGCCTGGACCGGGGAAGGGACTGAAGCTTTCTTT. Amino acids: CAWTGEGTEAFF.

This clone was detected many times. The CDR3 reads CASSLEAERGGYTF. CDR3 in DNA: TGTGCCAGCAGCTTGGAGGCCGAACGGGGAGGCTACACCTTC. V and J are TRBV5-6 and TRBJ1-2; no clear D gene. CDR1 is SGHDT and CDR2 is YYEEEE in the germline V gene. CDR3 length: 14 residues. V lost 0 bases to trimming and J lost 8 bases, with 14 bases between them.

The table lists this clone with a few counts. The rearrangement joins TRBV27 to TRBJ1-5; D possibly corresponds to TRBD1 (6 bases). V dropped 9 bases and J dropped 1 base, with 16 bases sitting between them. The length of the CDR3 is 15 residues. CDR1 is MNHEY and CDR2 is SMNVEV in the germline V gene (reference sequence). This CDR3 is CASVMFGGSNQPQHF. CDR3 nucleotides: TGTGCCAGTGTTATGTTTGGGGGCAGCAATCAGCCCCAGCATTTT.

This chain joins TRBV28 and TRBJ2-1; 8 nucleotides agree with TRBD1. Germline assignment: CDR1 MDHEN and CDR2 SYDVKM. The CDR3 loop spans 14 amino acids. Germline trimming cut 6 bases from V and 4 bases from J; bases unmatched to any gene: 5. The CDR3 spells CASSRDRTYNEQFF. Written as DNA, the CDR3 is TGTGCCAGCAGCAGGGACAGGACTTACAATGAGCAGTTCTTC.

This clone has only a few counts. A read error may be the cause here, since a much bigger clone is one base away. The chain employs TRBV4-2 and TRBJ2-1; D gene unclear. CDR1 is LGHNA, CDR2 YNFKEQ, per germline. The CDR3 runs 12 residues. The CDR3 spells CGSSPEYNEQFF. In DNA form, the CDR3 reads TGTGGCAGCAGCCCCGAGTACAATGAGCAGTTCTTC.

J is TRBJ2-1 and V is TRBV6-1, with D hard to call. Germline CDR1 and CDR2: MNHNS and SASEGT. V dropped 6 bases and J dropped 2 bases, with 14 bases sitting between them. The CDR3 consists of 15 residues. Here the CDR3 reads CASSDPGSTYNEQFF. The CDR3 DNA follows: TGTGCCAGCAGCGACCCGGGTTCCACCTACAATGAGCAGTTCTTC.